The present entry profiles one T cell receptor beta chain with its context. Its antigen remains unknown. The data were taken from a study of T-cell memory formation after mild COVID-19. Study-wide background: The TCR clusters were mostly specific to one donor. Study-level points and caveats: In pre-infection memory, a portion of responding clones appeared, which suggested that cross-reactive memory joined. While clones contracting from day 15 to 85 were balanced between CD4 and CD8, later expanders leaned CD4+.

Constant-segment primers were used for 5'RACE, and the resulting TCR alpha and TCR beta cDNA libraries carried sample barcodes and UMIs. TCRdb called the 5' RACE reads again in MiXCR, with one record for every CDR3 protein. The sample lists hundreds of thousands of distinct CDR3 sequences, about 19% seen once, with 8.4% in the top ten. The CDR3 runs to 16 residues. Germline assignment: CDR1 SGHTA and CDR2 FQGTGA. V dropped 3 bases and J dropped 6 bases, with 20 bases sitting between them. This sequence was found in an adult woman who had mild COVID-19 (a few samples of this study predate the infection). Cell type and time point are not known. The sequencing sample was made of PBMCs or a T cell subset sorted from them (not recorded which). V is TRBV7-3 and J is TRBJ1-1; possibly TRBD1 for D (6 bases). CDR3 nucleotide sequence: TGTGCCAGCAGCTTCCAGGGCGCGGTAGGGGGGTCTGAAGCTTTCTTT. This gives the protein CASSFQGAVGGSEAFF.